This T cell receptor beta chain appears in the sequencing data of a study of cytomegalovirus exposure and HLA in healthy donors. Study-wide findings and caveats: A later analysis showed HLA-associated TCR beta chains outstripping equally common others in clonal expansion. It was taken for granted in presence/absence analyses that sequencing depth across donors was roughly uniform. A later analysis linked 16,951 TCR beta sequences to HLA alleles at 0.05 false discovery rate.

In regard to this clone: The antigen remains unidentified.

Use of 60 Vbeta and 13 Jbeta primers characterized the PCR. Repertoires were generated with immunoSEQ multiplex PCR, while TCRdb's copy carries only in-frame clones and drops some. This table has roughly 200,000 clones, roughly 79% appearing once. Germline V gene lookup returns CDR1 GTSNPN and CDR2 SVGIG (reference sequence). CDR3 length equals 16 residues. J lost 2 bases, V lost 2 bases, and 6 bases had no gene match. The TCR was taken from a man under 40 in good health and CMV-seronegative. The V gene is TRBV30, the J gene TRBJ2-3, with 11 bases identical to TRBD2. Sequencing was done on a sample of PBMCs. CDR3 protein: CAWSPQLAGVTDTQYF. CDR3 nucleotides: TGTGCCTGGAGTCCACAACTAGCGGGAGTCACAGATACGCAGTATTTT.